Each of the 28 T cell receptor beta chains below was sequenced from the same sample in a study of blood T cell repertoires in COVID-19. The table came from immunoSEQ multiplex PCR; TCRdb's copy has only in-frame clones and leaves some out. This sample has fewer than 200,000 clones, with less than 80% found just once. The material sequenced was PBMCs or T cells enriched from blood (not recorded which). The origin of the receptors is a woman between 65 and 79 years old in a cohort exposed to, infected with or recovered from COVID-19 (not recorded which).

This chain links TRBV18 with TRBJ2-7; a possible D gene is TRBD1 (5 bases). From germline, CDR1 is KGHSH and CDR2 LQKENI. The CDR3 length is 13 residues. The ends were cut back, 4 bases at V and 2 bases at J, with 9 bases in the middle. Here the CDR3 reads CASSQSTAYEQYF. CDR3 DNA: TGTGCCAGCTCACAATCGACAGCCTACGAGCAGTACTTC.

Only one count was recorded for this clone. The CDR3 here is CASSLVGGIETQYF. CDR3 nucleotides: TGCGCCAGCAGCTTGGTGGGGGGAATAGAGACCCAGTACTTC. The genes are TRBV5-1 and TRBJ2-5; D perhaps matches TRBD2 (6 bases). From germline, CDR1 is SGHRS and CDR2 YFSETQ. The CDR3 covers 14 residues. V shed 0 bases and J shed 4 bases, with 10 bases lying between them.

The rearrangement joins TRBV5-8 to TRBJ2-7; the D gene is possibly TRBD2 (6 bases). This CDR3 comprises 13 residues. Germline lookup yields CDR1 SGHTS and CDR2 YDEGEE. The V end was cut by 1 base, the J end by 6 bases, with 11 bases between. CDR3 protein: CASSLNYGSEQYF. The CDR3 DNA reads TGTGCCAGCAGCTTGAATTACGGGAGCGAGCAGTACTTC.

The J gene is TRBJ1-2, the V gene TRBV18; 7 nucleotides match TRBD1. Germline V lookup: CDR1 KGHSH, CDR2 LQKENI. With 3 bases clipped from V and 3 bases from J, the junction kept 4 bases outside the gene matches. The CDR3 extends over 14 amino acids. This CDR3 reads CASSPSGQYYGYTF. The CDR3 nucleotides are TGTGCCAGCTCACCGTCGGGACAGTACTATGGCTACACCTTC.

The chain combines TRBV5-1 with TRBJ2-1, with a tentative D call TRBD2 (6 bases). This CDR3 is 15 amino acids long. The V gene lost 0 bases and the J gene lost 4 bases, with 11 bases spanning the gap. Germline assignment: CDR1 SGHRS and CDR2 YFSETQ. The CDR3 DNA reads as TGCGCCAGCAGCTTGGCCGGCGGGACTTACAATGAGCAGTTCTTC. It specifies CASSLAGGTYNEQFF.

The chain employs TRBV2 and TRBJ2-7; weak D call: TRBD1 (5 bases). In germline, CDR1 is SNHLY, CDR2 FYNNEI. The CDR3 extends over 14 amino acids. V lost 5 bases, J lost 7 bases, and 18 bases lay in between. CDR3 protein: CASSQYQGSREQYF. The CDR3 DNA reads as TGTGCCAGCAGTCAATATCAGGGTTCTAGGGAGCAGTACTTC.

This clone was seen a single time. The CDR3 DNA reads TGTGCCAGCAGTTTAACAGGGAGGGGCGGCTACACCTTC. As protein: CASSLTGRGGYTF. The chain is built from TRBV28 and TRBJ1-2, with D perhaps TRBD1 (6 bases). Trimming left V 2 bases short and J 8 bases short, with 12 bases between. The germline gives CDR1 MDHEN, CDR2 SYDVKM. The CDR3 extends over 13 amino acids.

The chain uses TRBV9 and TRBJ2-1; 9 bases match TRBD2. The CDR3 runs 15 residues. The germline V gene has CDR1 SGDLS and CDR2 YYNGEE. Germline trimming cut 0 bases from V and 7 bases from J; bases unmatched to any gene: 5. The CDR3 region has the DNA TGTGCCAGCAGCGTAGGCGGGAGGGCCGGGAATGAGCAGTTCTTC. Protein: CASSVGGRAGNEQFF.

The chain recombines TRBV28 with TRBJ2-1; D is ambiguous. CDR3 size: 15 residues. Trimming cost V 5 bases and J 0 bases, with 11 bases left between them. Germline lookup yields CDR1 MDHEN and CDR2 SYDVKM. The CDR3 here is CASSPGSSSYNEQFF. The CDR3 DNA follows: TGTGCCAGCAGTCCCGGTTCGAGCTCCTACAATGAGCAGTTCTTC.

This clone was recorded only once. This sequence joins TRBV2 and TRBJ2-2; 9 nucleotides agree with TRBD2. Germline V lookup: CDR1 SNHLY, CDR2 FYNNEI. The CDR3 sequence is 15 residues long. Trimming at V came to 6 bases and at J to 1 base, leaving 3 bases not matched to a gene. The CDR3 nucleotides read TGTGCCAGCAGCGGAGCGGGAGGGAACACCGGGGAGCTGTTTTTT. Translated, it gives CASSGAGGNTGELFF.

The V gene is TRBV11-2, the J gene TRBJ2-1, with 10 bases fitting TRBD2. This CDR3 comprises 16 residues. Germline values: CDR1 SGHAT, CDR2 FQNNGV. J gave up 0 bases and V 1 base, and 0 bases lay outside the gene matches. CDR3 loop: CASSLASGSSYNEQFF. The CDR3 region has the DNA TGTGCCAGCAGCTTAGCTAGCGGGAGCTCCTACAATGAGCAGTTCTTC. Full variable domain (missing parts from reference TRBV11-2 and TRBJ2-1): EAGVAQSPRYKIIEKRQSVAFWCNPISGHATLYWYQQILGQGPKLLIQFQNNGVVDDSQLPKDRFSAERLKGVDSTLKIQPAKLEDSAVYLCASSLASGSSYNEQFFGPGTRLTVL.

The J gene is TRBJ2-2, the V gene TRBV5-1, with D unclear. Between the trimmed V and J ends, which lost 4 bases and 7 bases, there was a span of 5 bases. This CDR3 spans 11 amino acids. The germline gives CDR1 SGHRS, CDR2 YFSETQ. In DNA form, the CDR3 reads TGCGCCAGCAGCCTCAGCGGGGAGCTGTTTTTT. Translated: CASSLSGELFF.

The V and J genes are TRBV7-2 and TRBJ1-2; D unresolved. The V and J ends lost 2 bases and 1 base respectively, with 11 bases between them. This CDR3 is built from 15 residues. Germline V gene sequence: CDR1 SGHTA, CDR2 FQGNSA. CDR3 DNA sequence: TGTGCCAGCAGCTTACATCCGGGTCTTAACTATGGCTACACCTTC. Protein product: CASSLHPGLNYGYTF. Drawing the rest from reference TRBV7-2 and TRBJ1-2, the complete variable domain is GAGVSQSPSNKVTEKGKDVELRCDPISGHTALYWYRQSLGQGLEFLIYFQGNSAPDKSGLPSDRFSAERTGGSVSTLTIQRTQQEDSAVYLCASSLHPGLNYGYTFGSGTRLTVV.

The rearrangement uses TRBV28 and TRBJ1-4; D is uncertain. The CDR3 covers 17 residues. Trimming cost V 3 bases and J 3 bases, with 17 bases left between them. CDR1 is MDHEN, CDR2 SYDVKM, per germline. DNA for the CDR3: TGTGCCAGCAGTTTTCCAACCTCCCGCTACTCTAATGAAAAACTGTTTTTT. Translating it yields CASSFPTSRYSNEKLFF.

This rearrangement joins TRBV5-4 to TRBJ2-7; 10 nucleotides match TRBD2. Trimming removed 5 bases from V and 0 bases from J; junction bases left unmatched: 5. In germline, CDR1 is SGHNT, CDR2 YYREEE (reference sequence). The CDR3 is 15 residues long. CDR3 loop: CASRPASGSSYEQYF. CDR3 in DNA: TGTGCCAGCAGACCCGCTAGCGGGAGCTCCTACGAGCAGTACTTC.

The chain uses TRBV5-1 and TRBJ2-3; tentative D call: TRBD2 (6 bases). This CDR3 comprises 16 residues. Trimming pared 1 base from V and 0 bases from J, leaving 12 bases between. Per germline, CDR1 SGHRS and CDR2 YFSETQ. The CDR3, as DNA: TGCGCCAGCAGCTTGTGGAGGGTTGCAAGCACAGATACGCAGTATTTT. It specifies CASSLWRVASTDTQYF.

This chain joins TRBV6-5 and TRBJ1-1, with D hard to call. V gave up 5 bases and J gave up 0 bases, with 13 bases separating them. The CDR3 is 15 residues long. Per germline, CDR1 MNHEY and CDR2 SVGAGI. The CDR3: CASSPGGSMNTEAFF. CDR3 DNA: TGTGCCAGCAGTCCGGGAGGGTCCATGAACACTGAAGCTTTCTTT.

Here the CDR3 DNA reads TGTGCCAGTAGTATCGGGGGGCAGGTTTTGCAGCCCCAGCATTTT. Translating it yields CASSIGGQVLQPQHF. The chain links TRBV19 to TRBJ1-5; D might be TRBD1 (6 bases). The CDR3 is made up of 15 amino acids. Germline CDR1 reads LNHDA; CDR2 reads SQIVND (reference sequence). Deletions cut 3 bases from V and 7 bases from J, with 16 bases between.

This clone was detected only a few times. This chain joins TRBV7-2 and TRBJ2-5; D is undetermined. This CDR3 is built from 13 residues. Germline V CDR1 and CDR2: SGHTA, FQGNSA. V was shortened by 4 bases and J by 0 bases, with 6 bases between the two germline ends. The CDR3 coding sequence is TGTGCCAGCAGCTCCATCAACCAAGAGACCCAGTACTTC. Its protein product is CASSSINQETQYF.

This clone was seen more than once but under ten times. The genes are TRBV6-2 or TRBV6-3 and TRBJ1-4, with D tentatively TRBD1 (6 bases). V lost 6 bases to trimming and J lost 6 bases, with 14 bases between them. Germline CDR1 is MNHEY and CDR2 is SVGEGT. The CDR3 covers 14 residues. DNA for the CDR3: TGTGCCAGCAGCTCGATGCGGGGGCATGAAAAACTGTTTTTT. Its protein product is CASSSMRGHEKLFF.

This rearrangement joins TRBV7-8 to TRBJ1-4; D is unclear. The CDR3 has 16 amino acids. From germline, CDR1 is SGHVS and CDR2 FQNEAQ. Trimming took 5 bases from V and 0 from J, leaving 13 bases between them. This CDR3 reads CASSPSEVATNEKLFF. The DNA for the CDR3 is TGTGCCAGCAGCCCTAGTGAGGTTGCAACTAATGAAAAACTGTTTTTT.

The chain recombines TRBV19 with TRBJ1-1, with 9 bases identical to TRBD1. CDR3 length: 18 amino acids. Germline trimming cut 1 base from V and 1 base from J; bases unmatched to any gene: 10. Germline values: CDR1 LNHDA, CDR2 SQIVND (reference sequence). CDR3 sequence (DNA): TGTGCCAGTAGTATAGGGATCGGACAGGGGAGAGGGAACACTGAAGCTTTCTTT. Its protein is CASSIGIGQGRGNTEAFF.

This rearrangement joins TRBV6-5 to TRBJ2-6; 7 bases align to TRBD1. CDR3 size: 15 residues. The germline V gene encodes CDR1 MNHEY and CDR2 SVGAGI. V shed 8 bases and J 3 bases; nucleotides not matched to a gene: 7. In nucleotides, the CDR3 is TGTGCCAGCGGCCACAGGGGTCTTGGGGCCAACGTCCTGACTTTC. This encodes CASGHRGLGANVLTF.

The rearrangement uses TRBV2 and TRBJ1-2, with D possibly being TRBD1 (6 bases). Germline V gene lookup returns CDR1 SNHLY and CDR2 FYNNEI. V was cut by 6 bases and J by 8 bases, with 19 bases left in between. This CDR3 is built from 14 residues. The CDR3 is CASSQGHRDQGYTF. CDR3 DNA: TGTGCCAGCAGCCAGGGGCACAGGGATCAGGGCTACACCTTC.

This clone has just one count. The CDR3 sequence: CASSRRQGESYEQYF. The CDR3 DNA follows: TGCGCCAGCAGCCGACGACAGGGAGAGTCCTACGAGCAGTACTTC. The V call is TRBV4-1, the J call TRBJ2-7, with 7 bases matching TRBD1. J gave up 1 base and V 4 bases, and 7 bases lay outside the gene matches. The germline gives CDR1 MGHRA, CDR2 YSYEKL. The CDR3 covers 15 residues.

This clone is a singleton in its sample. The chain couples TRBV7-2 to TRBJ2-1; TRBD2 matches at 8 bases. The CDR3 is 15 residues long. Trimming cost V 5 bases and J 3 bases; bases outside gene matches: 6. From germline, CDR1 is SGHTA and CDR2 FQGNSA. Here the CDR3 DNA reads TGTGCCAGCAGCCCGGGGGGGGGACGCTACAATGAGCAGTTCTTC. As protein: CASSPGGGRYNEQFF.

The rearrangement joins TRBV18 to TRBJ2-1, with 9 positions matching TRBD2. Germline V gives CDR1 KGHSH, CDR2 LQKENI. V was clipped by 5 bases and J by 10 bases; unmatched bases: 9. The CDR3 spans 14 residues. The CDR3 reads CASSTPGLAYEQFF. The DNA for the CDR3 is TGTGCCAGCTCAACTCCGGGACTAGCTTACGAGCAGTTCTTC.

The chain's CDR3 is CASSRGTGVQPQHF. DNA for the CDR3: TGTGCCAGTAGCCGAGGGACAGGGGTACAGCCCCAGCATTTT. The V call is TRBV19, the J call TRBJ1-5; TRBD1 aligns across 10 bases. This CDR3 comprises 14 residues. CDR1 and CDR2 from the germline V gene are LNHDA and SQIVND (reference sequence). Losses at the gene ends were 6 bases for V and 7 bases for J; bases not matched to a gene: 6.